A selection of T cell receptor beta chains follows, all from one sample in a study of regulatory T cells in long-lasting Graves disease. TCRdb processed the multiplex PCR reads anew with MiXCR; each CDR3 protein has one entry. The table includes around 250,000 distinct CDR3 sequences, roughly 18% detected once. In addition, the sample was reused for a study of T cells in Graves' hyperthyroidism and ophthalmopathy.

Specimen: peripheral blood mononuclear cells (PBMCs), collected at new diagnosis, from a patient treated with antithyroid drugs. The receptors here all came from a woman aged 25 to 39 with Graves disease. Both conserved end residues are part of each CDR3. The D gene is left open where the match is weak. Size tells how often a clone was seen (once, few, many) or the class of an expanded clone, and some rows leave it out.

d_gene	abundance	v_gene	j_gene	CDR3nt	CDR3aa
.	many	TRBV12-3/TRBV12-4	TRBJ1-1	TGTGCCAGCAGTTCGACAGTCATAAGCTCTGAAGCTTTCTTT	CASSSTVISSEAFF
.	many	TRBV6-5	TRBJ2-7	TGTGCCAGCAGTTACGGGGCGGAGGCCTACGAGCAGTACTTC	CASSYGAEAYEQYF
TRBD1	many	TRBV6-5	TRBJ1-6	TGTGCCAGCAGTTCTCGCGACAGGGGGCCATTTGGGACACCCCTCCACTTT	CASSSRDRGPFGTPLHF
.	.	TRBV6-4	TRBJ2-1	TGTGCCAGCAGTGTGGGGGCCTTCCGCTCCTACAATGAGCAGTTCTTC	CASSVGAFRSYNEQFF
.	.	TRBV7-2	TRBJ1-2	TGTGCCAGCAGCTTAGCCCAGTACAGGGCTTTAAACTATGGCTACACCTTC	CASSLAQYRALNYGYTF
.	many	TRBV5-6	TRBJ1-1	TGTGCCAGCAGCTTGTCGGAGACCGGCACTGAAGCTTTCTTT	CASSLSETGTEAFF
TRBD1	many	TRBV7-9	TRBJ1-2	TGTGCCAGCAGCTTAGGACAGGGGGCAGGGGGCTACACCTTC	CASSLGQGAGGYTF
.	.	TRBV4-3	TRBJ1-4	TGCGCCAGCAGCACACCCCAGGGTACAAAACTGTTTTTT	CASSTPQGTKLFF
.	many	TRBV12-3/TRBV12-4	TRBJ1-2	TGTGCCAGCAGTTTAGCAGGTGTGGGGGGCTACACCTTC	CASSLAGVGGYTF
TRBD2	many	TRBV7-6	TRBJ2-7	TGTGCCAGCAGCCCGTCGGGGGGATACGAGCAGTACTTC	CASSPSGGYEQYF
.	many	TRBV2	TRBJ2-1	TGTGCCAGCAGTGAAGAGGAAGGGCTGAAGCAGTTCTTC	CASSEEEGLKQFF
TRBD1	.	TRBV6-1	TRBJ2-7	TGTGCCAGCAGAGACAGGGAAAACGCGTACGAGCAGTACTTC	CASRDRENAYEQYF
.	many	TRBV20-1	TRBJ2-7	TGCAGTGCTAGAGATCAACGGGGAGTCCCAACCTACGAGCAGTACTTC	CSARDQRGVPTYEQYF
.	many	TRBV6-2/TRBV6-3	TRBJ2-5	TGTGCCAGCAGTTACGAACCGGGACGCCGGCGGGAGACCCAGTACTTC	CASSYEPGRRRETQYF
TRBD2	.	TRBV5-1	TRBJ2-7	TGCGCCAGCAGCCCAACGGGACTAGCGGGGGGCGCGGACGAGCAGTACTTC	CASSPTGLAGGADEQYF
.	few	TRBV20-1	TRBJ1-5	TGCAGTGCTAGTGGCGTGTATAGCAATCAGCCCCAGCATTTT	CSASGVYSNQPQHF
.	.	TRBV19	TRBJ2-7	TGTGCCAGTAGTATAGGGTCTGGAGGGGACACCTACGAGCAGTACTTC	CASSIGSGGDTYEQYF
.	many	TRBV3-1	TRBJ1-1	TGTGCCAGCAGCCAAGATGGAGGGTGGACTGAAGCTTTCTTT	CASSQDGGWTEAFF
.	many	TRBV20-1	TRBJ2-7	TGCAGTGCTAGACGTTACGAGCAGTACTTC	CSARRYEQYF
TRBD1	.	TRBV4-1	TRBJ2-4	TGCGCCAGCAGCGACCAAGACAGGGGGCCGGCCAAAAACATTCAGTACTTC	CASSDQDRGPAKNIQYF
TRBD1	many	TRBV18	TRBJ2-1	TGTGCCAGCTCCCGGGTGTCGGGACAGGGGGCCGATGAGCAGTTCTTC	CASSRVSGQGADEQFF
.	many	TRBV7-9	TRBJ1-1	TGTGCCAGCAGCTTAGCACCAAACCTACGACAGAGGGGGAAAACGAACACTGAAGCTTTCTTT	CASSLAPNLRQRGKTNTEAFF
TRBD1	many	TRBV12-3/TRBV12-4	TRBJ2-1	TGTGCCAGCAGACAAACAGGGGGCTCCTACAATGAGCAGTTCTTC	CASRQTGGSYNEQFF
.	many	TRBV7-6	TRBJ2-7	TGTGCCAGCAGCGTCGGGCCGGCGTACGAGCAGTACTTC	CASSVGPAYEQYF
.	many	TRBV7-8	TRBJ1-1	TGTGCCAGCAGCTTTTCCCGACAGACCCTAAACACTGAAGCTTTCTTT	CASSFSRQTLNTEAFF
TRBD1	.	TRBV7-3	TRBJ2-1	TGTGCCAGCAGCCCCCACAGGGGGCTCTACAATGAGCAGTTCTTC	CASSPHRGLYNEQFF
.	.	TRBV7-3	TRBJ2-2	TGTGCCAGCAGCACCTGGGACCGGTCAACCGGGGAGCTGTTTTTT	CASSTWDRSTGELFF
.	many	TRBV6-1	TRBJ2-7	TGTGCCAGCAGTCACCCACAGGTCACGGGCTCCTACGAGCAGTACTTC	CASSHPQVTGSYEQYF
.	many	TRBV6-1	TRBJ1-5	TGTGCCAGCAGAGGGTACGAAAATCAGCCCCAGCATTTT	CASRGYENQPQHF
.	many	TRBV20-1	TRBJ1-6	TGCAGTGCTCTACAGGGTTTTGCACCCCTCCACTTT	CSALQGFAPLHF
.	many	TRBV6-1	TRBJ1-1	TGTGCCAGCAGTCCCCAACGGAGCACTGAAGCTTTCTTT	CASSPQRSTEAFF
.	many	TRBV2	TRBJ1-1	TGTGCCAGCCAAGGGGACGAGGACACTGAAGCTTTCTTT	CASQGDEDTEAFF
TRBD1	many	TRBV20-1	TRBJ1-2	TGCAGTGGAGGAGGGGGCGCAAGTTATGGCTACACCTTC	CSGGGGASYGYTF
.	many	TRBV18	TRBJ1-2	TGTGCCAGCTCCCCGGGACCCACTAACTATGGCTACACCTTC	CASSPGPTNYGYTF
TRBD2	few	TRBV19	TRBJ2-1	TGTGCCACCTCCGGGACTAAAAACAATGAGCAGTTCTTC	CATSGTKNNEQFF
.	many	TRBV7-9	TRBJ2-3	TGTGCCAGCAGCGCCCGATTGGAGGATACGCAGTATTTT	CASSARLEDTQYF
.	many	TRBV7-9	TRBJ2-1	TGTGCCAGCAGCTTAGATGGGGGGTACAATGAGCAGTTCTTC	CASSLDGGYNEQFF
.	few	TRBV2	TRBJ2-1	TGTGCCAGCGGTGCTGATTACAATGAGCAGTTCTTC	CASGADYNEQFF
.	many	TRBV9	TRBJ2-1	TGTGCCAGCAGCCCCCTCGCTGGACTAGAGCAGTTCTTC	CASSPLAGLEQFF
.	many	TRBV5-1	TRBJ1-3	TGCGCCAGCAGCAGAGAAGGGAGGGACACCATATATTTT	CASSREGRDTIYF
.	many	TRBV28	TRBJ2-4	TGTGCCAGCAGTTTCGCATCACTAGCCAAAAACATTCAGTACTTC	CASSFASLAKNIQYF